The 5 T cell receptor beta chains below all came from one sample that was sequenced in a study of vaccination effects on CD4 cells after COVID-19. Within the ViraFEST assay, antigen-specific CD4+ T cells underwent expansion with viral peptide pools prior to sequencing. When ten to eleven days of culture had elapsed, CD4+ T cells were isolated. Vaccine recipients had no previous SARS-CoV-2 infection; their nucleocapsid antibodies were negative. The table came from immunoSEQ multiplex PCR; TCRdb's copy has only in-frame clones and leaves some out. The sample includes 55,000 to 75,000 clones, about 72% of them seen just once. No antigen has been identified for these receptors. The source material was CD4+ T cells from PBMCs cultured with HCoV-NL63 spike peptides, sampled before COVID-19 vaccination. These receptors were collected from a human donor who received a COVID-19 vaccine.

In its sample, this clone was seen once. The DNA for the CDR3 is TGTGCCAGCTCATCCAGACAGGGAATCTCCTACAATGAGCAGTTCTTC. This translates into CASSSRQGISYNEQFF. The chain couples TRBV18 to TRBJ2-1, with TRBD1 matching 7 bases. The CDR3 contains 16 residues. V trimming: 5 bases; J trimming: 0 bases; junction bases outside the gene matches: 7. Germline V gene data show CDR1 as KGHSH and CDR2 as LQKENI.

The V gene is TRBV6-4, the J gene TRBJ1-2; TRBD1 aligns across 7 bases. The V gene's germline CDR1 is MRHNA and CDR2 SNTAGT. The CDR3 is 11 residues long. The V and J ends lost 8 bases and 9 bases, in that order; junction bases with no gene match: 6. The DNA of the CDR3 is TGTGCCAGCTCCCAGGGGGGGAGCTACACCTTC. Encoded protein: CASSQGGSYTF.

In this sample, this clone turned up a few times. The rearrangement joins TRBV6-5 to TRBJ1-2; 8 bases line up with TRBD1. The germline V gene encodes CDR1 MNHEY and CDR2 SVGAGI. There are 14 residues in the CDR3. V was clipped by 4 bases and J by 7 bases; unmatched bases: 8. In nucleotides, the CDR3 is TGTGCCAGCAGTTTTACTTCAGGGGGCGTTGGCTACACCTTC. Protein product: CASSFTSGGVGYTF.

The genes are TRBV6-2 or TRBV6-3 and TRBJ2-7, with 9 bases identical to TRBD1. The CDR3 loop spans 13 amino acids. The trim removed 5 bases at V and 5 bases at J, leaving 4 bases unmatched. Germline V CDR1 and CDR2: MNHEY, SVGEGT. In nucleotides, the CDR3 is TGTGCCAGCAGTCGGACAGGGGTACACGAGCAGTACGTC. Translation gives CASSRTGVHEQYV.

V usage is TRBV4-2 and J usage is TRBJ1-4; D might be TRBD1 (5 bases). Germline lookup yields CDR1 LGHNA and CDR2 YNFKEQ. The CDR3 loop spans 15 amino acids. V was pared by 1 base and J by 4 bases, with 10 bases between. This CDR3 reads CASSQASRDNEKLFF. CDR3 coding DNA: TGTGCCAGCAGCCAAGCGTCCAGGGATAATGAAAAACTGTTTTTT.